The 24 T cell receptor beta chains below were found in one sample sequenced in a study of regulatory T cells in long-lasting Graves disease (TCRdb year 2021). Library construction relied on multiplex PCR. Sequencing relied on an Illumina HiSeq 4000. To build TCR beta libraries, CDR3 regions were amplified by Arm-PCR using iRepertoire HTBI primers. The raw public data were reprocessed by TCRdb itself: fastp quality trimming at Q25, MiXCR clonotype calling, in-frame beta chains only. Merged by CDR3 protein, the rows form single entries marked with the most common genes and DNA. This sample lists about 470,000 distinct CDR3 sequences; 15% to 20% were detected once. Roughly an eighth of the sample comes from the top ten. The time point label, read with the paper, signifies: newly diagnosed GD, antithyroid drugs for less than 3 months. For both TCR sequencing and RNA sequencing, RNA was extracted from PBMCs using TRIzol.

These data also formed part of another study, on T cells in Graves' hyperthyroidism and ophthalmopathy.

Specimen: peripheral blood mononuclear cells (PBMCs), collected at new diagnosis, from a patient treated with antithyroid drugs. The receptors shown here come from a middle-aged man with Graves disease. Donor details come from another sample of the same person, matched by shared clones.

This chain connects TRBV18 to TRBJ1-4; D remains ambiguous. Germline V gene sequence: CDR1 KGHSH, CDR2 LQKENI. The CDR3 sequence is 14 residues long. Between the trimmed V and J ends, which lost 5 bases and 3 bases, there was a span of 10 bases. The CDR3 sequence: CASSDLQANEKLFF. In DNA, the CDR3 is TGTGCCAGCTCAGACTTGCAGGCTAATGAAAAACTGTTTTTT.

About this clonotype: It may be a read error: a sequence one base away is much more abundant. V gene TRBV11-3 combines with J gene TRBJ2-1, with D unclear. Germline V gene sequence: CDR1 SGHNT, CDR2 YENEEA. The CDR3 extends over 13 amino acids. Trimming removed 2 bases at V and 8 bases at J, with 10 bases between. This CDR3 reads CASSLRGNDEQFF. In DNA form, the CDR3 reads TGTGCCAGCAGCTTAAGAGGAAATGATGAGCAGTTCTTC.

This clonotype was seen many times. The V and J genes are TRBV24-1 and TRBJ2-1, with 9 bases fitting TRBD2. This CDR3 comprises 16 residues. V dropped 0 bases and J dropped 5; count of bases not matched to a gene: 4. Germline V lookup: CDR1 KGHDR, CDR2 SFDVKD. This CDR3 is CATSDLIAGDHNEQFF. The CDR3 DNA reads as TGTGCCACCAGTGATTTGATAGCGGGAGACCACAATGAGCAGTTCTTC.

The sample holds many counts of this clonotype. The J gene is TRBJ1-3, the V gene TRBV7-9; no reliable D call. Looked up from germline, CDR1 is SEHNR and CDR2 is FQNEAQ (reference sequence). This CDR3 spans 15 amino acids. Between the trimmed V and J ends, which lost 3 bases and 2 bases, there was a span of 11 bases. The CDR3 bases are TGTGCCAGCAGCTTGGAAACTGGAACTGGAAACACCATATATTTT. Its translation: CASSLETGTGNTIYF.

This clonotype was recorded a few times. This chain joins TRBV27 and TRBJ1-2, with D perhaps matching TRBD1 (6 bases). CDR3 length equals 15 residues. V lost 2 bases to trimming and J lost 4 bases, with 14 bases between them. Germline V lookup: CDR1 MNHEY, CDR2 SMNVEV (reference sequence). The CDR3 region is CASSLTQGAIYGYTF. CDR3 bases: TGTGCCAGCAGTTTAACACAGGGAGCAATCTATGGCTACACCTTC.

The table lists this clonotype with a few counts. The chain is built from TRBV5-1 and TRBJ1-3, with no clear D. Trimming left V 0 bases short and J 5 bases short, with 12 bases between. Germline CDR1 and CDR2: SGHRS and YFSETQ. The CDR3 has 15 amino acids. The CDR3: CASSLAGQKRNTIYF. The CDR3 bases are TGCGCCAGCAGCTTGGCCGGGCAAAAGAGAAACACCATATATTTT.

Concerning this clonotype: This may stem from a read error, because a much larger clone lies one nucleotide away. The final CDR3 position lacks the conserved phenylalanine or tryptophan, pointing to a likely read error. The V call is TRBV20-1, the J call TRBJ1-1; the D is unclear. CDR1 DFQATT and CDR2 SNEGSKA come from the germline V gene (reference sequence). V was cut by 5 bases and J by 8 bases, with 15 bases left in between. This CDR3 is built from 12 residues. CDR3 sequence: CSASGVGNEAFL. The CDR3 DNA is TGCAGTGCTTCGGGCGTCGGAAACGAAGCTTTCCTT.

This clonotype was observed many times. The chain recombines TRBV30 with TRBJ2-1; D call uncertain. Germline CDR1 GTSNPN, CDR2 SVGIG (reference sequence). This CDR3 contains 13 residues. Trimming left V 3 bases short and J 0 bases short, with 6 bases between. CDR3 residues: CAWRGSSYNEQFF. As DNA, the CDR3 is TGTGCCTGGAGGGGCAGCTCCTACAATGAGCAGTTCTTC.

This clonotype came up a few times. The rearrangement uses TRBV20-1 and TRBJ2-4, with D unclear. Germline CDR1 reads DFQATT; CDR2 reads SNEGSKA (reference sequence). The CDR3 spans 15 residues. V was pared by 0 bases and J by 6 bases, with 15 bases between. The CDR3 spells CSAREGNTWGNIQYF. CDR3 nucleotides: TGCAGTGCTAGAGAGGGGAATACCTGGGGAAACATTCAGTACTTC.

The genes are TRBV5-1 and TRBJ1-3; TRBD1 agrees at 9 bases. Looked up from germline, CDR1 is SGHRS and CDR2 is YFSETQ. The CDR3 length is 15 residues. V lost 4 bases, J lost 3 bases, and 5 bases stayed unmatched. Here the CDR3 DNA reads TGCGCCAGCAGCCGCTGGGGACAGGGTGGAAACACCATATATTTT. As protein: CASSRWGQGGNTIYF.

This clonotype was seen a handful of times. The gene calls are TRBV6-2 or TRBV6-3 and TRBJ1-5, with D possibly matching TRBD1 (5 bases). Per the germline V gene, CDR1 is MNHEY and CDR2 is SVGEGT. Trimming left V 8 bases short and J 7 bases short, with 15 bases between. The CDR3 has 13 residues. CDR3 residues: CASRLMGEQPQHF. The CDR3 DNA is TGTGCCAGCCGGCTTATGGGGGAGCAGCCCCAGCATTTT.

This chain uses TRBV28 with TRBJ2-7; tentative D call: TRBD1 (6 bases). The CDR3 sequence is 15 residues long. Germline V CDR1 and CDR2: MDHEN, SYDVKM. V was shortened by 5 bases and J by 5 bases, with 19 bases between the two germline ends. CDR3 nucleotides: TGTGCCAGCAGTCCACTGGGGAACAGGGCCAACGAGCAGTACTTC. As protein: CASSPLGNRANEQYF. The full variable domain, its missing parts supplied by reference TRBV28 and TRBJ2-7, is DVKVTQSSRYLVKRTGEKVFLECVQDMDHENMFWYRQDPGLGLRLIYFSYDVKMKEKGDIPEGYSVSREKKERFSLILESASTNQTSMYLCASSPLGNRANEQYFGPGTRLTVT.

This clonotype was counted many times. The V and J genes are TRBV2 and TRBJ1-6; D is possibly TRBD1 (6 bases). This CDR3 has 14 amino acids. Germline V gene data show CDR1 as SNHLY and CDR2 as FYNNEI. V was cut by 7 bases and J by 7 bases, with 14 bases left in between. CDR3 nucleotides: TGTGCCAGCAAGACCGGGGGCATAAATTCACCCCTCCACTTT. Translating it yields CASKTGGINSPLHF.

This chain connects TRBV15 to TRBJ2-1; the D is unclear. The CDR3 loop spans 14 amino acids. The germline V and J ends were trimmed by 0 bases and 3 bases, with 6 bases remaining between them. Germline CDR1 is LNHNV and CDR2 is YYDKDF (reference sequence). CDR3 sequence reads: CATSRDRVYNEQFF. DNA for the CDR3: TGTGCCACCAGCAGAGATAGGGTCTACAATGAGCAGTTCTTC. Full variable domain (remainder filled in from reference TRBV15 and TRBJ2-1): DAMVIQNPRYQVTQFGKPVTLSCSQTLNHNVMYWYQQKSSQAPKLLFHYYDKDFNNEADTPDNFQSRRPNTSFCFLDIRSPGLGDTAMYLCATSRDRVYNEQFFGPGTRLTVL.

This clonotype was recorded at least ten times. The CDR3 spells CATSDLLASANEQFF. CDR3 nucleotide sequence: TGTGCCACCAGTGATTTACTGGCCAGCGCTAATGAGCAGTTCTTC. This chain uses TRBV24-1 with TRBJ2-1; D uncertain. Germline assignment: CDR1 KGHDR and CDR2 SFDVKD. The CDR3 sequence is 15 residues long. V lost 1 base, J lost 7 bases, and 13 bases lay in between.

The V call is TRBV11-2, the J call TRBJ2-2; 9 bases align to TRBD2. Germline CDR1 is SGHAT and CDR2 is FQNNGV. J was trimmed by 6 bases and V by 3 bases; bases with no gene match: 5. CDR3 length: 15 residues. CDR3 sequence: CASSLVVAGAGELFF. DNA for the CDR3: TGTGCCAGCAGCTTGGTGGTAGCGGGAGCCGGGGAGCTGTTTTTT.

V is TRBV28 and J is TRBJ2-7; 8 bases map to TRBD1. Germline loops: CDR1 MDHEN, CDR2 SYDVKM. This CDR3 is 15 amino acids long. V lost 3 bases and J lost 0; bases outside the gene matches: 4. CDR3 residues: CASSLVTGASYEQYF. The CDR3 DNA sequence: TGTGCCAGCAGTTTGGTGACAGGGGCCTCCTACGAGCAGTACTTC. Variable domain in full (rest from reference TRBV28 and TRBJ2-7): DVKVTQSSRYLVKRTGEKVFLECVQDMDHENMFWYRQDPGLGLRLIYFSYDVKMKEKGDIPEGYSVSREKKERFSLILESASTNQTSMYLCASSLVTGASYEQYFGPGTRLTVT.

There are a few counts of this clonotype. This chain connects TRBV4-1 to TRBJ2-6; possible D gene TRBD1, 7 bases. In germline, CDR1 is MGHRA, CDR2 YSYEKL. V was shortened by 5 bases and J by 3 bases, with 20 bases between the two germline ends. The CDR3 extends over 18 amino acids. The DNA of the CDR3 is TGCGCCAGCAGCGACCGTGGCAGGGGGGTAGGTGGGGCCAACGTCCTGACTTTC. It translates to CASSDRGRGVGGANVLTF.

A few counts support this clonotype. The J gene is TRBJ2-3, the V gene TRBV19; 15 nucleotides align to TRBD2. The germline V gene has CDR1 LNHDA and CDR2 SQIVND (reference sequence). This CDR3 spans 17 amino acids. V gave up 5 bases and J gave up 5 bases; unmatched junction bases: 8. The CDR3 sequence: CASSARTSGRAIDTQYF. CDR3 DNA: TGTGCCAGTAGTGCGCGGACTAGCGGGAGGGCCATAGATACGCAGTATTTT.

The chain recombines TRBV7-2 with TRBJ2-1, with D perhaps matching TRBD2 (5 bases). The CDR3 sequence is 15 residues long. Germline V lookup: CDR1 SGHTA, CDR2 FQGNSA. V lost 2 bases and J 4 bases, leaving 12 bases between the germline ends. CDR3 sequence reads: CASSLFPAEYNEQFF. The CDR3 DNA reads TGTGCCAGCAGCTTATTCCCAGCGGAGTACAATGAGCAGTTCTTC.

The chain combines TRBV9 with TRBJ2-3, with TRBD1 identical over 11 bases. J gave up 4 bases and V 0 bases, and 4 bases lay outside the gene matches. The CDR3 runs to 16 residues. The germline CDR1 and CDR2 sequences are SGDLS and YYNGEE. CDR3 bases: TGTGCCAGCAGCGTAGAGGGGACAGGGGGGTCAGATACGCAGTATTTT. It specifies CASSVEGTGGSDTQYF.

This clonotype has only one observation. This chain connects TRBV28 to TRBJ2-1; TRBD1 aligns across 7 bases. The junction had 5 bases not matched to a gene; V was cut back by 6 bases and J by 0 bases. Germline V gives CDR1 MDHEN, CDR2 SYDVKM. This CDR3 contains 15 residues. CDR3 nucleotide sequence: TGTGCCAGCAGCCCTAGGGGGCTCTCCTACAATGAGCAGTTCTTC. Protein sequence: CASSPRGLSYNEQFF.

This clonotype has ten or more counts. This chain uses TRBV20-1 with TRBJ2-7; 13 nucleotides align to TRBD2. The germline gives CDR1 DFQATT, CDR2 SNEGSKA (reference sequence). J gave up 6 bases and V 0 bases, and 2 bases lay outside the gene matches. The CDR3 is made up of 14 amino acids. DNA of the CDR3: TGCAGTGCTAGAGAAGGACTAGCGGGAGTCGAGCAGTACTTC. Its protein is CSAREGLAGVEQYF.

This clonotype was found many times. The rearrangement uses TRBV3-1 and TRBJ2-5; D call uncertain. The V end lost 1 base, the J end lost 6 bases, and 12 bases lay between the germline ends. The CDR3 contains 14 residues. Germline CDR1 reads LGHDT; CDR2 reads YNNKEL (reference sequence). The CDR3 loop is CASSQGMSGQTQYF. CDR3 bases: TGTGCCAGCAGCCAAGGCATGTCGGGCCAGACCCAGTACTTC.